This T cell receptor beta chain was profiled in a study of blood T cells in healthy people across ages. The study's findings and limits: In long-lived donors, naive CD4+ cell counts and diversity exceeded those of aged donors. Diversity estimates from one million T cells were considered underestimates.

The use of a sample-barcoded 5' primer and a J-beta primer mix characterized a second PCR of roughly 7 to 11 cycles. TCRdb independently ran MiXCR on the 5' RACE reads; one entry per CDR3 protein. Among approximately 1,000,000 distinct CDR3 sequences listed, under 55% were seen once. Comments on this clonotype: Its target is unknown.

The sample providers were healthy Caucasian people from Russia, aged about 6 to 95. V was cut by 5 bases and J by 3 bases, with 13 bases left in between. Germline CDR1 reads SGHTA; CDR2 reads FQGTGA. The CDR3 totals 14 residues. The rearrangement joins TRBV7-3 to TRBJ1-1, with TRBD1 as a possible D gene (5 bases). The source is a woman between 55 and 75 years old in good health. The source material was blood. CDR3 region: CASSVPGPDTEAFF. CDR3 in DNA: TGTGCCAGCAGCGTACCAGGGCCGGACACTGAAGCTTTCTTT.